These 7 T cell receptor beta chains share one sample of origin, sequenced in a study of T-cell memory formation after mild COVID-19. TCRdb re-analysed the 5' RACE reads in MiXCR, keeping a single row per CDR3 protein. The sample has about 610,000 distinct CDR3 sequences, around a sixth seen once. Sequencing was performed on PBMCs or a T cell subset sorted from them (not recorded which). The receptors come from an adult woman who had mild COVID-19 (a few samples of this study predate the infection). Cell type and time point are not known.

The chain links TRBV7-9 to TRBJ2-3, with TRBD2 identical over 13 bases. The CDR3 consists of 18 residues. V trimming: 1 base; J trimming: 2 bases; junction bases outside the gene matches: 6. From germline, CDR1 is SEHNR and CDR2 FQNEAQ (reference sequence). DNA of the CDR3: TGTGCCAGCAGCTTAGTGAAGGGACTAGCGGGGACCACAGATACGCAGTATTTT. Encoded protein: CASSLVKGLAGTTDTQYF. Drawing the rest from reference TRBV7-9 and TRBJ2-3, the complete variable domain is DTGVSQNPRHKITKRGQNVTFRCDPISEHNRLYWYRQTLGQGPEFLTYFQNEAQLEKSRLLSDRFSAERPKGSFSTLEIQRTEQGDSAMYLCASSLVKGLAGTTDTQYFGPGTRLTVL.

This clonotype was seen only a few times. The CDR3 nucleotides are TGCAGCGTTACCGGCCAGACTCAAGAGACCCAGTACTTC. Residues: CSVTGQTQETQYF. The chain links TRBV29-1 to TRBJ2-5; no clear D. Trimming took off 5 bases at V and 2 bases at J, with 12 bases between the two ends. Germline lookup yields CDR1 SQVTM and CDR2 ANQGSEA. The CDR3 is 13 residues long. The full variable domain, with the rest looked up from reference TRBV29-1 and TRBJ2-5, is SAVISQKPSRDICQRGTSLTIQCQVDSQVTMMFWYRQQPGQSLTLIATANQGSEATYESGFVIDKFPISRPNLTFSTLTVSNMSPEDSSIYLCSVTGQTQETQYFGPGTRLLVL.

Comments on this clonotype: This may come from a read error, since a much larger clone is one base off. The rearrangement uses TRBV7-6 and TRBJ2-7; D unresolved. V dropped 1 base and J dropped 5 bases, with 6 bases sitting between them. Germline V gives CDR1 SGHVS, CDR2 FNYEAQ. CDR3 length equals 12 residues. CDR3 protein: CASSLDPHEQYF. The DNA for the CDR3 is TGTGCCAGCAGCTTAGACCCGCACGAGCAGTACTTC.

This clonotype appeared a few times. This chain uses TRBV12-3 or TRBV12-4 with TRBJ2-3; TRBD1 agrees at 8 bases. Unmatched junction bases numbered 7, after V lost 5 bases and J lost 0 bases. The CDR3 has 16 amino acids. Here the CDR3 reads CASSNQGAPSTDTQYF. The CDR3 DNA reads as TGTGCCAGCAGTAACCAGGGGGCACCAAGCACAGATACGCAGTATTTT.

This clonotype has more than one count but fewer than ten. The chain uses TRBV27 and TRBJ2-1; perhaps TRBD1 as D (6 bases). This CDR3 has 14 residues. Germline V gene lookup returns CDR1 MNHEY and CDR2 SMNVEV (reference sequence). The germline V and J ends were trimmed by 4 bases and 6 bases, with 13 bases remaining between them. The CDR3 DNA sequence: TGTGCCAGCAGTTCCGGGACACCCCTCAATGAGCAGTTCTTC. Residues: CASSSGTPLNEQFF.

The rearrangement uses TRBV19 and TRBJ2-4; either TRBD1 or TRBD2 may fit D (5 bases each). CDR3 length equals 15 residues. Trimming took off 7 bases at V and 8 bases at J, with 21 bases between the two ends. The germline gives CDR1 LNHDA, CDR2 SQIVND (reference sequence). This CDR3 is CASIRDGLSGDIQYF. The CDR3 DNA is TGTGCCAGTATCCGGGACGGGCTATCCGGAGACATTCAGTACTTC. Based on the CDR3 plus reference TRBV19 and TRBJ2-4, the full variable domain is DGGITQSPKYLFRKEGQNVTLSCEQNLNHDAMYWYRQDPGQGLRLIYYSQIVNDFQKGDIAEGYSVSREKKESFPLTVTSAQKNPTAFYLCASIRDGLSGDIQYFGAGTRLSVL.

CDR3 nucleotides: TGTGCCAGCAGCCCCTTAACAGGGGCGACCGGGGAGCTGTTTTTT. Translated: CASSPLTGATGELFF. The chain uses TRBV5-4 and TRBJ2-2; 7 positions match TRBD1. The CDR3 is 15 amino acids. Looked up from germline, CDR1 is SGHNT and CDR2 is YYREEE (reference sequence). V lost 4 bases to trimming and J lost 5 bases; unmatched junction nucleotides: 8.